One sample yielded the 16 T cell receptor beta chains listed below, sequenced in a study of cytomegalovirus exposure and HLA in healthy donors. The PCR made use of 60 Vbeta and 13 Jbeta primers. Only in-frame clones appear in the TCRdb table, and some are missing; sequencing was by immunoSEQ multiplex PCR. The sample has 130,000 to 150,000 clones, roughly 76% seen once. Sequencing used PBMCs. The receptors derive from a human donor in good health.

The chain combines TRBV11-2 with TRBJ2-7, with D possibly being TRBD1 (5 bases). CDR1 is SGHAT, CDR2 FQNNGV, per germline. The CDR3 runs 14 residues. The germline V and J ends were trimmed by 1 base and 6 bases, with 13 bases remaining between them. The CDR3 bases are TGTGCCAGCAGCTTAGTTCAGGGCATGGGCGAGCAGTACTTC. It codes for CASSLVQGMGEQYF.

The CDR3 nucleotides are TGTGCCATCAGTGAGTCGACGGGGGGGAACTATGGCTACACCTTC. Translating it yields CAISESTGGNYGYTF. The V gene is TRBV10-3, the J gene TRBJ1-2, with a weak D call TRBD1 (5 bases). The CDR3 contains 15 residues. Trimming stripped 0 bases from V and 2 bases from J, with 10 bases between. Germline V CDR1 and CDR2: ENHRY, SYGVKD.

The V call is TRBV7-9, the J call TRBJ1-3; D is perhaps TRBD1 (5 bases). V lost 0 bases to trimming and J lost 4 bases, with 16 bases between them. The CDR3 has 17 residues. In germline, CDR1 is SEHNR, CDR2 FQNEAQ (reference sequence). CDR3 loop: CASSLADGAATGNTIYF. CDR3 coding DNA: TGTGCCAGCAGCTTAGCGGATGGGGCAGCCACCGGAAACACCATATATTTT.

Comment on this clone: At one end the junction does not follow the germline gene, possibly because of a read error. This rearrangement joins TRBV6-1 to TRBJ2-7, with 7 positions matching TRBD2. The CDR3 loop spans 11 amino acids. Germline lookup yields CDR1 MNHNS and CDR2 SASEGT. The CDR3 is CATSSGYEQYF. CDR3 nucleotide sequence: TGTGCCACCAGTAGCGGGTACGAGCAGTACTTC.

The CDR3 here is CASTRWGNTIYF. The CDR3 DNA is TGTGCCAGCACGCGTTGGGGAAACACCATATATTTT. The rearrangement links TRBV19 to TRBJ1-3, with D uncertain. Germline V gives CDR1 LNHDA, CDR2 SQIVND (reference sequence). V lost 9 bases to trimming and J lost 4 bases, with 10 bases between them. The CDR3 is 12 amino acids. Variable domain in full (rest from reference TRBV19 and TRBJ1-3): DGGITQSPKYLFRKEGQNVTLSCEQNLNHDAMYWYRQDPGQGLRLIYYSQIVNDFQKGDIAEGYSVSREKKESFPLTVTSAQKNPTAFYLCASTRWGNTIYFGEGSWLTVV.

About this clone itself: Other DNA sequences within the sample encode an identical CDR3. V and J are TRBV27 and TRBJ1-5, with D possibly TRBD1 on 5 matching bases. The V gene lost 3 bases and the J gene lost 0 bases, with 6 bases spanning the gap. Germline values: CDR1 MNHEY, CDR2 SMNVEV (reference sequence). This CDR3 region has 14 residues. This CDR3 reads CASSFGGSNQPQHF. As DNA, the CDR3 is TGTGCCAGCAGTTTCGGGGGTAGCAATCAGCCCCAGCATTTT.

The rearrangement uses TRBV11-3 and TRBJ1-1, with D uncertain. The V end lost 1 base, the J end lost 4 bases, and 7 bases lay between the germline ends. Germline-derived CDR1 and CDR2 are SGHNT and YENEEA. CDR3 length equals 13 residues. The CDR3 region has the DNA TGTGCCAGCAGCTTAGTAGGAGCCACTGAAGCTTTCTTT. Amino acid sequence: CASSLVGATEAFF.

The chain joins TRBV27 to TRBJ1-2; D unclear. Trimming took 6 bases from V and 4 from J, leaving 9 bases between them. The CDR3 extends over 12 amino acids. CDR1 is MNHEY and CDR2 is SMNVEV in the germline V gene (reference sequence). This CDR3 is CASRRGIYGYTF. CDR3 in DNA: TGTGCCAGCAGGCGGGGAATCTATGGCTACACCTTC.

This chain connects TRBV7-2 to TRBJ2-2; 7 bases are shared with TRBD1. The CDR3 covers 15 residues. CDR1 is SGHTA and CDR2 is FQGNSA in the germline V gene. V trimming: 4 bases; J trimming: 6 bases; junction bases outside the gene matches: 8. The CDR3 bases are TGTGCCAGCAGCTCTCGACAGGGCCAAGCCGGGGAGCTGTTTTTT. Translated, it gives CASSSRQGQAGELFF. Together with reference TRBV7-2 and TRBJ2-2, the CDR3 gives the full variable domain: GAGVSQSPSNKVTEKGKDVELRCDPISGHTALYWYRQSLGQGLEFLIYFQGNSAPDKSGLPSDRFSAERTGGSVSTLTIQRTQQEDSAVYLCASSSRQGQAGELFFGEGSRLTVL.

CDR3 DNA: TGTGCCAGCAGCTTCTACGGCAATGAGCAGTTCTTC. Translated, it gives CASSFYGNEQFF. The chain carries TRBV7-6 and TRBJ2-1; D is undetermined. Germline-derived CDR1 and CDR2 are SGHVS and FNYEAQ. This CDR3 region has 12 residues. The V and J ends lost 3 bases and 6 bases respectively, with 6 bases between them.

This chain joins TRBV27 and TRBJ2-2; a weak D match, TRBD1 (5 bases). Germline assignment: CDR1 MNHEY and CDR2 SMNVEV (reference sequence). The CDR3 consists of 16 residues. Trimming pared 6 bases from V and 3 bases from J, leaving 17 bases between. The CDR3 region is CASSMSLGEHTGELFF. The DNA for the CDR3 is TGTGCCAGCAGCATGAGTCTAGGGGAACACACCGGGGAGCTGTTTTTT.

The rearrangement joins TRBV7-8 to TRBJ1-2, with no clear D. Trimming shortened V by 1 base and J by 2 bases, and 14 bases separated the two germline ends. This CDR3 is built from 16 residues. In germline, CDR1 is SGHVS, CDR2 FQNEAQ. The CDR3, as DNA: TGTGCCAGCAGCTTAGGTTCAGGAGGATTAAACTATGGCTACACCTTC. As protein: CASSLGSGGLNYGYTF. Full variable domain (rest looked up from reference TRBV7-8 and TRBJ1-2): GAGVSQSPRYKVAKRGQDVALRCDPISGHVSLFWYQQALGQGPEFLTYFQNEAQLDKSGLPSDRFFAERPEGSVSTLKIQRTQQEDSAVYLCASSLGSGGLNYGYTFGSGTRLTVV.

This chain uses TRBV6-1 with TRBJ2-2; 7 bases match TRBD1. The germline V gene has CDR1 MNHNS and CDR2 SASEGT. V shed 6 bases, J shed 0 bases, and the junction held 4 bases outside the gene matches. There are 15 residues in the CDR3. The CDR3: CASSAGTANTGELFF. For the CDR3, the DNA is TGTGCCAGCAGCGCCGGGACAGCGAACACCGGGGAGCTGTTTTTT.

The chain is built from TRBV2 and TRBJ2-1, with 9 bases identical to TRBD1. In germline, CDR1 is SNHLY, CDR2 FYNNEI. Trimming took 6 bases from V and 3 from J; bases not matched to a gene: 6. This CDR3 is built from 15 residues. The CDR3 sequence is CASRPTGGNYNEQFF. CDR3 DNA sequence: TGTGCCAGCAGGCCTACAGGGGGCAACTACAATGAGCAGTTCTTC.

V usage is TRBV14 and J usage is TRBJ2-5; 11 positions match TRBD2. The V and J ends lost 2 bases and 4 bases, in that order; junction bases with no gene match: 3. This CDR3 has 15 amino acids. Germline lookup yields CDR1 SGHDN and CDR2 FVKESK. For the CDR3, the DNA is TGTGCCAGCAGCCAACTAGCGGGGGGTTCAGAGACCCAGTACTTC. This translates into CASSQLAGGSETQYF.

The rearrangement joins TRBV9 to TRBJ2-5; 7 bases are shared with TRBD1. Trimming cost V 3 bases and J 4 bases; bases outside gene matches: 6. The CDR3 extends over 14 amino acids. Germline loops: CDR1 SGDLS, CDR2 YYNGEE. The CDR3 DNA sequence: TGTGCCAGCAGCGCAGACAGGGCTGCAGAGACCCAGTACTTC. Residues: CASSADRAAETQYF.